The clone carrying this T cell receptor (beta chain) was observed a handful of times. As yet, its antigen is unknown. A universal primer binding site was introduced by template switching. The final cDNA contained unique molecular identifiers. One entry per CDR3 protein, called by TCRdb with MiXCR from the 5' RACE reads. The sample shows some 660,000 distinct CDR3 sequences, approximately 9% of them seen only once. The data originate from a study of identical twins. Study findings and constraints: Within twin pairs, the out-of-frame alpha sequences they shared showed excess low generation probability. High-abundance cord blood beta clonotypes had fewer insertions; memory repertoires showed none. In zero-insertion analyses, partial confounding could arise from invariant MAIT and iNKT cells.

Another study also made use of these data, one on yellow fever vaccine responses in identical twins.

Sequencing was done on a sample of PBMCs. The source of this sequence is a woman between 18 and 30 years old in good health.

The CDR3 sequence is CASSQDLRWGYEQYF. CDR3 sequence (DNA): TGTGCCAGCAGCCAAGATCTCCGGTGGGGGTACGAGCAGTACTTC. V usage is TRBV3-1 and J usage is TRBJ2-7; D tentatively fits TRBD1 or TRBD2 (5 bases each). This CDR3 is built from 15 residues. From germline, CDR1 is LGHDT and CDR2 YNNKEL (reference sequence). V was shortened by 0 bases and J by 4 bases, with 13 bases between the two germline ends.